The clone carrying this T cell receptor (beta chain) came up once. Trimming removed 2 bases from V and 3 bases from J, with 4 bases in between. Germline CDR1 KGHDR, CDR2 SFDVKD. There are 12 residues in the CDR3. This record belongs to a study of control samples from healthy donors and cancer patients. Profiling relied on immunoSEQ multiplex PCR, and the TCRdb table lists in-frame clones only, not all of them. The repertoire holds 150,000 to 200,000 clones, with roughly 93% as singletons. The sample comprised blood. The sequence derives from a man aged 18 to 35 in good health. The rearrangement uses TRBV24-1 and TRBJ2-7; the D is unclear. The CDR3 protein is CATSDSYYEQYF. The CDR3 DNA is TGTGCCACCAGTGATTCCTACTACGAGCAGTACTTC.